These T cell receptor beta chains were read from a single sample in a study of blood T cell repertoires in COVID-19. Sequenced by immunoSEQ multiplex PCR; TCRdb stores in-frame clones only, minus some. The sample has about 220,000 clones; 82% are singletons. Sequencing was carried out using PBMCs or T cells enriched from blood (not recorded which). The source is a woman aged 55-70 years who had recovered from COVID-19. Both conserved end residues are part of each CDR3. D genes are given only for firm matches. For some rows the clone size is stated as once, few or many, or as a class when expanded; others skip it.

D	size	V	J	DNA	CDR3
-	-	TRBV6-2/TRBV6-3	TRBJ1-1	TGTGCCAGCAGTTACTCGGGTGGTAGGGGCCTGAACACTGAAGCTTTCTTT	CASSYSGGRGLNTEAFF
TRBD2	-	TRBV4-1	TRBJ2-1	TGCGCCAGCAGCCAAGAGTCTAGCGGGGGGGCCGCATACAATGAGCAGTTCTTC	CASSQESSGGAAYNEQFF
TRBD2	-	TRBV27	TRBJ2-7	TGTGCCAGCAGGAGGGACTACCTCTCGGAGCAGTACTTC	CASRRDYLSEQYF
TRBD2	-	TRBV5-1	TRBJ2-1	TGCGCCAGCAGCCCGACTAGCGGGAGGGCCAATGAGCAGTTCTTC	CASSPTSGRANEQFF
-	-	TRBV2	TRBJ2-3	TGTGCCAGCAGGTTGACTGCTAGCACAGATACGCAGTATTTT	CASRLTASTDTQYF
-	-	TRBV21-1	TRBJ1-5	TGTGCCAGCAGCAAAGAGACAGGGTTTTTTCAGCCCCAGCATTTT	CASSKETGFFQPQHF
-	-	TRBV20-1	TRBJ2-7	TGCAGTGCTAGTTTAGGGGGCTACGAGCAGTACTTC	CSASLGGYEQYF
TRBD1	-	TRBV6-5	TRBJ1-3	TGTGCCAGCAGTTACTCGGACAGGGGGCCTGGAAACACCATATATTTT	CASSYSDRGPGNTIYF
TRBD2	-	TRBV6-4	TRBJ2-2	TGTGCCAGCAGTGTGACTAGCGGGAGTTTCACCGGGGAGCTGTTTTTT	CASSVTSGSFTGELFF
TRBD2	-	TRBV2	TRBJ2-5	TGTGCCAGCAGTGCCGGGACTAGCCGGGAGACCCAGTACTTC	CASSAGTSRETQYF
TRBD1	-	TRBV5-4	TRBJ2-7	TGTGCCAGCAGCTTGTTAGGGGGCGCGGGTTACGAGCAGTACTTC	CASSLLGGAGYEQYF
-	-	TRBV6-5	TRBJ1-1	TGTGCCTGGGGGGGGCCGTTTAGGAGAACTGAAGCTTTCTTT	CAWGGPFRRTEAFF
TRBD1	-	TRBV11-2	TRBJ1-2	TGTGCCAGCAGCTTAGATTTGCTATCAGGGGGCCAAGGCTACACCTTC	CASSLDLLSGGQGYTF
TRBD1	-	TRBV18	TRBJ1-5	TGTGCCAGCTCACCACGGACAGGGCGGAATCAGCCCCAGCATTTT	CASSPRTGRNQPQHF
TRBD2	few	TRBV5-1	TRBJ2-2	TGCGCCAGCAGCTTGGGACTAGCGGGCACCGGGGAGCTGTTTTTT	CASSLGLAGTGELFF
TRBD1	-	TRBV14	TRBJ2-7	TGTGCCAGCAGCCAAATAGGACAGGGCGAATACGAGCAGTACTTC	CASSQIGQGEYEQYF
-	-	TRBV14	TRBJ2-2	TGTGCCAGCAGCCAAGTAGCGCGGACCGGGGAGCTGTTTTTT	CASSQVARTGELFF
-	-	TRBV9	TRBJ2-7	TGTGCCAGCAGCACGAGACTAGTCCCTTGGGAGCAGTACTTC	CASSTRLVPWEQYF
-	-	TRBV3-1/TRBV3-2	TRBJ2-7	TGTGCCAGCAGCCAAGATTCGTACGAGCAGTACTTC	CASSQDSYEQYF
-	-	TRBV4-1	TRBJ1-5	TGCGCCAGCAGTGTCGGGACACCCCACTGGGGCAATCAGCCCCAGCATTTT	CASSVGTPHWGNQPQHF
TRBD2	-	TRBV18	TRBJ2-5	TGTGCCAGCTCACTACGGGAGGCCGGGGTCAAAGAGACCCAGTACTTC	CASSLREAGVKETQYF
-	-	TRBV7-8	TRBJ2-2	TGTGCCAGTATGGGGCAAGACACCGGGGAGCTGTTTTTT	CASMGQDTGELFF
TRBD1	-	TRBV6-5	TRBJ1-1	TGTGCCAGCAGTTACTCCGAGGGGGCTTACACTGAAGCTTTCTTT	CASSYSEGAYTEAFF
TRBD1	-	TRBV2	TRBJ2-5	TGTGCCAGTGGGACAGGGCCGAACCAAGAGACCCAGTACTTC	CASGTGPNQETQYF
TRBD2	-	TRBV18	TRBJ2-7	TGTGCCAGCTCACCACGGGTAGCGGGAGGGCCGCGTGAGCAGTACTTC	CASSPRVAGGPREQYF
TRBD1	-	TRBV7-2	TRBJ2-7	TGTGCCAGCAGCTTAGAAGCGACAGGGCGGTACGAGCAGTACTTC	CASSLEATGRYEQYF
TRBD1	once	TRBV19	TRBJ1-2	TGTGCCAGCACAGGGGGAGGCTATGGCTACACCTTC	CASTGGGYGYTF